This T cell receptor (beta chain) was captured by sequencing in a study of T cell changes during pregnancy in multiple sclerosis. Assay used: immunoSEQ multiplex PCR; TCRdb lists only in-frame clones, some missing. Among 35,000 to 45,000 clones, approximately 90% were seen once, and the ten largest hold roughly 0.9%. The sample consisted of CD4+ T cells from peripheral blood mononuclear cells, taken after pregnancy. This sequence was found in a female donor with multiple sclerosis, enrolled in a pregnancy study.

As DNA, the CDR3 is TGCAGCATAACAGGGTCAGCCTACGAGCAGTACTTC. It is translated as CSITGSAYEQYF. This chain connects TRBV29-1 to TRBJ2-7, with a weak D call TRBD1 (6 bases). CDR3 length equals 12 residues. V lost 8 bases, J lost 2 bases, and 13 bases lay in between. CDR1 SQVTM and CDR2 ANQGSEA come from the germline V gene.